The sequence of this T cell receptor beta chain was determined in a study of blood T cell repertoires in COVID-19. Participants had their cohort set by participant-reported clinical history. Generated by immunoSEQ multiplex PCR, the TCRdb table keeps only in-frame clones and is missing some. The sample contains about 180,000 clones, 89% of which appear only once. The table lists this clone with a few counts. CDR1 and CDR2 from the germline V gene are LNHDA and SQIVND (reference sequence). The CDR3 has 13 amino acids. Trimming shortened V by 2 bases and J by 5 bases, and 8 bases separated the two germline ends.

Source material: PBMCs or T cells enriched from blood (not recorded which). This chain connects TRBV19 to TRBJ2-3; D gene uncertain. The source of this sequence is a woman aged 40 to 50 with acute COVID-19. The CDR3 bases are TGTGCCAGTAGTATATCTAACAGAGATACGCAGTATTTT. It specifies CASSISNRDTQYF.